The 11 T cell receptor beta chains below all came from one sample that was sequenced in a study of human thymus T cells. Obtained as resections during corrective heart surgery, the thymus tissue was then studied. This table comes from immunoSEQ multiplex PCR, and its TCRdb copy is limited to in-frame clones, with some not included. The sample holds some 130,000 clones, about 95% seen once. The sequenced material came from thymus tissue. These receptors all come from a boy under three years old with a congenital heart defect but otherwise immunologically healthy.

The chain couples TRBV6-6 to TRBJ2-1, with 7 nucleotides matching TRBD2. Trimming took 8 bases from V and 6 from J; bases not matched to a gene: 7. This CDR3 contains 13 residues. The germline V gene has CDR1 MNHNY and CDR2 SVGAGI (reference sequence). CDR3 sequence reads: CASAAGTINEQFF. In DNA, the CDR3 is TGTGCCAGCGCAGCCGGGACTATCAATGAGCAGTTCTTC.

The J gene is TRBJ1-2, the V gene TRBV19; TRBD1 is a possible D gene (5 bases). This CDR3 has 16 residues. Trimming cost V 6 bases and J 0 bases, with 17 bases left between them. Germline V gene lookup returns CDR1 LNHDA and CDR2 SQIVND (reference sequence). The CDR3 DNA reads TGTGCCAGTAGAGACCCCCTGGGACCGACTAACTATGGCTACACCTTC. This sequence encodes CASRDPLGPTNYGYTF.

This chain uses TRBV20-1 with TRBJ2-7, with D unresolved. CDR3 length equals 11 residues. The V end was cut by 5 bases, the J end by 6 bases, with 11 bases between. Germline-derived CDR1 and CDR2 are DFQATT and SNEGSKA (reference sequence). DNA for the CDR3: TGCAGTGCTCTGGCTATGGGCGAGCAGTACTTC. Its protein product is CSALAMGEQYF.

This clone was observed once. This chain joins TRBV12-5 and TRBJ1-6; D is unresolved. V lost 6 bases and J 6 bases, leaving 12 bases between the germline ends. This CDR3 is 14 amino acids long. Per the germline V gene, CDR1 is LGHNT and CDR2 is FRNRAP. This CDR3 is CASGLRRTNSPLHF. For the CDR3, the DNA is TGTGCTAGTGGCCTTCGACGGACTAATTCACCCCTCCACTTT.

CDR3 region: CASSLGGVSRPSTSSPLHF. In DNA form, the CDR3 reads TGTGCCAGCAGTTTAGGGGGGGTTTCGCGTCCCTCAACGAGTTCACCCCTCCACTTT. The V gene is TRBV27, the J gene TRBJ1-6, with D possibly being TRBD1 (5 bases). Germline V gives CDR1 MNHEY, CDR2 SMNVEV (reference sequence). The CDR3 spans 19 residues. V lost 2 bases and J lost 9, with 26 bases in between.

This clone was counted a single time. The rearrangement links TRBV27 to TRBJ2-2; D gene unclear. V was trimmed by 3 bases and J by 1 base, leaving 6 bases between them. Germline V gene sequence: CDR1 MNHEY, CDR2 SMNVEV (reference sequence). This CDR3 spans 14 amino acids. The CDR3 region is CASSFNRNTGELFF. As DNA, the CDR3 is TGTGCCAGCAGTTTCAATAGGAACACCGGGGAGCTGTTTTTT.

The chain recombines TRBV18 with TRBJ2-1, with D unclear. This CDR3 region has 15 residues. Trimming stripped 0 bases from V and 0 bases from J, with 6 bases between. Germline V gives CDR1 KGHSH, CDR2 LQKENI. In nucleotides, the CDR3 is TGTGCCAGCTCACCACCGCGGAGCTCCTACAATGAGCAGTTCTTC. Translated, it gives CASSPPRSSYNEQFF.

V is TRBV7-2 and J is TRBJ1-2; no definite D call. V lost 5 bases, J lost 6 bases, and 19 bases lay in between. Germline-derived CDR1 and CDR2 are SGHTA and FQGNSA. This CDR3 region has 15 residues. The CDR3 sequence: CASSPRRSKDHGYTF. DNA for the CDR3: TGTGCCAGCAGCCCTAGGAGATCCAAGGATCATGGCTACACCTTC.

The CDR3 spells CASSKPWDSFNQVNTEAFF. In DNA, the CDR3 is TGTGCCAGCAGTAAACCGTGGGACAGCTTTAATCAGGTGAACACTGAAGCTTTCTTT. The chain links TRBV28 to TRBJ1-1; 7 bases align to TRBD1. The J segment lost 0 bases and the V segment lost 5 bases, leaving 18 bases of the junction unmatched. This CDR3 has 19 residues. CDR1 and CDR2 (germline): MDHEN, SYDVKM.

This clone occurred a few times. CDR3 sequence reads: CASSLQGNTEAFF. CDR3 nucleotide sequence: TGTGCCAGCAGCCTACAGGGGAACACTGAAGCTTTCTTT. The chain links TRBV7-9 to TRBJ1-1, with D perhaps matching TRBD1 (6 bases). This CDR3 comprises 13 residues. Germline V lookup: CDR1 SEHNR, CDR2 FQNEAQ (reference sequence). V was trimmed by 5 bases and J by 1 base, leaving 8 bases between them.

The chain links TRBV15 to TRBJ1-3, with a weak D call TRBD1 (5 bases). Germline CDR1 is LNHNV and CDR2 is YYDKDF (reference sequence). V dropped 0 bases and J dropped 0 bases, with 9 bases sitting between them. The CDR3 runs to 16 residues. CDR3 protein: CATSRDRGSSGNTIYF. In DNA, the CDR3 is TGTGCCACCAGCAGAGATCGGGGCAGCTCTGGAAACACCATATATTTT.